This paragraph covers one TCR beta chain sequence. Its matching antigen is unknown. PCR primers comprised 60 Vbeta and 13 Jbeta primers. Assay used: immunoSEQ multiplex PCR; TCRdb lists only in-frame clones, some missing. The table records some 140,000 clones, approximately 60% of them present only once. Germline trimming cut 3 bases from V and 2 bases from J; bases unmatched to any gene: 6. CDR1 is SGHRS, CDR2 YFSETQ, per germline. This CDR3 region has 15 residues. This sample was included in a study of cytomegalovirus exposure and HLA in healthy donors. Study observations and caveats: A later analysis revealed that TCR association rates differed between HLA loci, peaking at DRB1 and bottoming out at HLA-C.

This receptor was taken from a human donor in good health. The sample consisted of PBMCs. V is TRBV5-1 and J is TRBJ2-7, with TRBD1 matching 9 bases. This CDR3 is CASSSGGQGPYEQYF. CDR3 coding DNA: TGCGCCAGCAGCTCTGGGGGACAGGGACCCTACGAGCAGTACTTC.